Described below is a single T cell receptor beta chain sequence and its context. The target antigen is unknown. The data originate from a study of blood T cells in healthy people across ages. The donors, all healthy, were Caucasians living in Russia, aged roughly 6 to 90. Using a J-beta primer mix together with a sample-barcoded 5' primer, a second PCR was run for about 6 to 12 cycles. The study obtained at least 3 million CDR3-containing paired-end reads from every sample. From the 5' RACE reads, TCRdb called clonotypes with MiXCR, one entry per CDR3 protein. Of 780,000 or so distinct CDR3 sequences in the sample, roughly 50% were seen once. Study-wide points: Researchers judged that diversity estimates from one million T cells fell short of true values. It was not known whether donors were CMV positive (a possible confounder of expanded clonotype changes).

This CDR3 has 12 amino acids. V dropped 3 bases and J dropped 8 bases, with 10 bases sitting between them. The germline V gene has CDR1 LNHDA and CDR2 SQIVND (reference sequence). Sequenced input: blood. The receptor was isolated from a man aged 35 to 55 in good health. The rearrangement uses TRBV19 and TRBJ1-2; a weak D match, TRBD1 (5 bases). The CDR3 region is CASSIAEGGYTF. CDR3 sequence (DNA): TGTGCCAGTAGTATTGCTGAGGGGGGCTACACCTTC.